This T cell receptor (beta chain) appears in the sequencing data of a study of OX40 agonist ivuxolimab in advanced cancers. The wider study: The patients got ivuxolimab, which is an agonistic anti-OX40 (CD134) antibody. The study gave patients intravenous ivuxolimab at 0.01 to 10 mg/kg every 2 weeks. Whole-study findings and limits: Low normalized T-cell clonal expansion also characterized some of the nonresponders.

The CDR3 loop spans 11 amino acids. Regarding this clone: No antigen is known for it.

Here immunoSEQ multiplex PCR was the method, and the copy in TCRdb shows in-frame clones only, minus some. The repertoire holds 77,000 or so clones, with 84% as singletons. J is TRBJ2-3 and V is TRBV21-1. TRBV21-1 is reported as a pseudogene. This material consisted of CD4+ or CD8+ T cells sorted from blood, taken in a trial of the OX40 agonist ivuxolimab. The sequence derives from an adult with an advanced solid tumor such as melanoma, head and neck, liver or kidney cancer. CDR3 protein: CASSTPDTQYF. The CDR3 DNA reads TGTGCCAGCAGCACCCCAGATACGCAGTATTTT.